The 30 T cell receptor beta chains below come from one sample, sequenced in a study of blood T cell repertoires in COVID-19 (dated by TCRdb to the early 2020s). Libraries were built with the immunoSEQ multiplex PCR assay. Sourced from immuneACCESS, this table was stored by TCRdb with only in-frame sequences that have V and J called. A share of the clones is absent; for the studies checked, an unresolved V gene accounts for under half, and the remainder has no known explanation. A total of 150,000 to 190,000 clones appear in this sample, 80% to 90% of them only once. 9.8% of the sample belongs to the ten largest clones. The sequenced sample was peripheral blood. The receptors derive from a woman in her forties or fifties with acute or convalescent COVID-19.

Here the CDR3 reads CASILQGNTEAFF. The CDR3 region has the DNA TGTGCCAGCATCTTACAGGGTAACACTGAAGCTTTCTTT. The J gene is TRBJ1-1, the V gene TRBV6-5; D is possibly TRBD1 (6 bases). Trimming cost V 7 bases and J 2 bases, with 11 bases left between them. Germline CDR1 is MNHEY and CDR2 is SVGAGI. The CDR3 covers 13 residues.

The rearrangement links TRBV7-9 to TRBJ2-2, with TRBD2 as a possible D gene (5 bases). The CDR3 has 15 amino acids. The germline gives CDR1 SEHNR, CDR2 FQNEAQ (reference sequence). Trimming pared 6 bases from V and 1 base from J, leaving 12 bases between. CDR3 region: CASSPDGLNTGELFF. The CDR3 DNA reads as TGTGCCAGCAGTCCGGACGGACTGAACACCGGGGAGCTGTTTTTT. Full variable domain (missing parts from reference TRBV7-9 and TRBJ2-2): DTGVSQNPRHKITKRGQNVTFRCDPISEHNRLYWYRQTLGQGPEFLTYFQNEAQLEKSRLLSDRFSAERPKGSFSTLEIQRTEQGDSAMYLCASSPDGLNTGELFFGEGSRLTVL.

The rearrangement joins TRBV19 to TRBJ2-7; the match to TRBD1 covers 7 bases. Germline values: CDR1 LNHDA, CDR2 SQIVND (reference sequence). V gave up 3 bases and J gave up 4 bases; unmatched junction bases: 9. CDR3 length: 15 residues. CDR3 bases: TGTGCCAGTAGTATCCAGAGACAGGGAGATTACGAGCAGTACTTC. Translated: CASSIQRQGDYEQYF.

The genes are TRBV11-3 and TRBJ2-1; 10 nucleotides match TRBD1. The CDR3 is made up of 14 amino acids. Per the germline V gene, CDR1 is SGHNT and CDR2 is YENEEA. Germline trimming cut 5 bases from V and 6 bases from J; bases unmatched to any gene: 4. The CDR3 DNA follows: TGTGCCAGCAGCCCCTGGGACAGGGGCAATGAGCAGTTCTTC. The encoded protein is CASSPWDRGNEQFF.

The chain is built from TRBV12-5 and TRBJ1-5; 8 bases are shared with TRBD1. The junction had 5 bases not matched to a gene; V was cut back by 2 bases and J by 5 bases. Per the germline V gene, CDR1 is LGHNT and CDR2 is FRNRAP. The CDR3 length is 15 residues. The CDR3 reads CASGLLGTGYQPQHF. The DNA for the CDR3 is TGTGCTAGTGGTTTGTTGGGGACAGGCTATCAGCCCCAGCATTTT. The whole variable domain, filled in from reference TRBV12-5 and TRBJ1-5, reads DARVTQTPRHKVTEMGQEVTMRCQPILGHNTVFWYRQTMMQGLELLAYFRNRAPLDDSGMPKDRFSAEMPDATLATLKIQPSEPRDSAVYFCASGLLGTGYQPQHFGDGTRLSIL.

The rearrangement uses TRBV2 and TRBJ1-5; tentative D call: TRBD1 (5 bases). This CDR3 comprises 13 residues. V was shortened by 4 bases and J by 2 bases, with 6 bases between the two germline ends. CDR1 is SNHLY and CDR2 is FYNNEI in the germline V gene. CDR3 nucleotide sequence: TGTGCCAGCAGTGGGGGGGGCAATCAGCCCCAGCATTTT. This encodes CASSGGGNQPQHF.

CDR3 sequence (DNA): TGTGCCACAAAAAGGGGGCAGAACAATGAGCAGTTCTTC. Its protein is CATKRGQNNEQFF. This chain joins TRBV7-2 and TRBJ2-1, with 7 bases matching TRBD1. Germline CDR1 is SGHTA and CDR2 is FQGNSA. J gave up 5 bases and V 10 bases, and 8 bases lay outside the gene matches. The CDR3 contains 13 residues.

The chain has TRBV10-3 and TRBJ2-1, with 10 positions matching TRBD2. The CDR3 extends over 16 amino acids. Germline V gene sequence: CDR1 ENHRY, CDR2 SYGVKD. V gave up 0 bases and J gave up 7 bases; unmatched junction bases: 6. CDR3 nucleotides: TGTGCCATCAGTGAGTCCAGCGGGAGGGTCTGGAATGAGCAGTTCTTC. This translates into CAISESSGRVWNEQFF.

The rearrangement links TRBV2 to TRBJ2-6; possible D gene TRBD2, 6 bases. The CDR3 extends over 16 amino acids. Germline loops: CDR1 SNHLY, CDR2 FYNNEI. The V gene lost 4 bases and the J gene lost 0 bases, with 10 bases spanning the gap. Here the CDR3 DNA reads TGTGCCAGCAGTGTGGGACTTTCCTCTGGGGCCAACGTCCTGACTTTC. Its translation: CASSVGLSSGANVLTF.

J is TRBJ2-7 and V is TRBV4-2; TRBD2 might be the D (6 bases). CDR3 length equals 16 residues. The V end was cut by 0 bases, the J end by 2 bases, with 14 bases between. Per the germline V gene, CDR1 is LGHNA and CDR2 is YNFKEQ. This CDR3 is CASSQEVAGEAYEQYF. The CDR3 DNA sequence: TGTGCCAGCAGCCAAGAGGTCGCCGGGGAGGCCTACGAGCAGTACTTC.

Here the CDR3 reads CASSPRTGVGDEQFF. Here the CDR3 DNA reads TGTGCCAGCTCACCAAGGACAGGGGTTGGGGATGAGCAGTTCTTC. The chain recombines TRBV18 with TRBJ2-1, with TRBD1 matching over 9 bases. V shed 2 bases and J 8 bases; nucleotides not matched to a gene: 7. Germline V gene lookup returns CDR1 KGHSH and CDR2 LQKENI. The CDR3 is 15 residues long.

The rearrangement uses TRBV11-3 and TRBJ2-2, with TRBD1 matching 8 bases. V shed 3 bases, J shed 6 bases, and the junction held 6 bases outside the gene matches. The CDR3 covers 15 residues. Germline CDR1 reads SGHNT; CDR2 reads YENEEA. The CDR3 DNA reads TGTGCCAGCAGCTTCGTTCCAGGGGGCCCCGGGGAGCTGTTTTTT. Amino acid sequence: CASSFVPGGPGELFF.

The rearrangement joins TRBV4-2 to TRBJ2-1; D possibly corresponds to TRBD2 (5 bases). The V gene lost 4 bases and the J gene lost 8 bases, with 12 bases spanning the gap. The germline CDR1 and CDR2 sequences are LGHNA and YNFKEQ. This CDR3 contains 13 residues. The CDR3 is CASSPTQRHEQFF. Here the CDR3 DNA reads TGTGCCAGCAGCCCTACCCAGCGGCATGAGCAGTTCTTC.

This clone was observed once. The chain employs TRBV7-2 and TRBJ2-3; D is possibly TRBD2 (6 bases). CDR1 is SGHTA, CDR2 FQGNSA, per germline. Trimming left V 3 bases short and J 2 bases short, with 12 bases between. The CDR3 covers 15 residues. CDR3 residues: CASSFGLAYTDTQYF. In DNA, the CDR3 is TGTGCCAGCAGCTTCGGGCTAGCGTACACAGATACGCAGTATTTT.

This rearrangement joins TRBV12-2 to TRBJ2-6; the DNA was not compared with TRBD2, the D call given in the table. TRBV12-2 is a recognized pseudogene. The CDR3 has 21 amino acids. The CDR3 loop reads CASRLVNLAGFSRSGANVLTF. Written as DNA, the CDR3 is TGTGCAAGTCGCTTAGTCAATCTAGCGGGCTTCTCGCGTTCTGGGGCCAACGTCCTGACTTTC.

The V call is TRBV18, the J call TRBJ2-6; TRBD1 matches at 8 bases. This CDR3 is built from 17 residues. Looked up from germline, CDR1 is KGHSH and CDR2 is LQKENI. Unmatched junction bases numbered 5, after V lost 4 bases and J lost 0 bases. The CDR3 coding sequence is TGTGCCAGCTCACGAGGGACAGGAAGCTCTGGGGCCAACGTCCTGACTTTC. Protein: CASSRGTGSSGANVLTF.

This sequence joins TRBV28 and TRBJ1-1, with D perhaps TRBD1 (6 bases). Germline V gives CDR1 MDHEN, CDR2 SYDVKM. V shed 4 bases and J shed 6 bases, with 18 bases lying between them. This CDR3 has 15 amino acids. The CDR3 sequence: CASSSGGAVGPEAFF. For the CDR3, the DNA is TGTGCCAGCAGTTCCGGGGGGGCCGTCGGTCCTGAAGCTTTCTTT.

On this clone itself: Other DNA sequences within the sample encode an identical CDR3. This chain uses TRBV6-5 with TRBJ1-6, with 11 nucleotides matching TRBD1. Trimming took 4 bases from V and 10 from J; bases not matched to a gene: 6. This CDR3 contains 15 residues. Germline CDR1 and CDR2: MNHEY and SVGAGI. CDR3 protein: CASSSRTGGNSPLHF. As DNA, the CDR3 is TGTGCCAGCAGTTCGCGGACAGGGGGCAACTCACCCCTCCACTTT.

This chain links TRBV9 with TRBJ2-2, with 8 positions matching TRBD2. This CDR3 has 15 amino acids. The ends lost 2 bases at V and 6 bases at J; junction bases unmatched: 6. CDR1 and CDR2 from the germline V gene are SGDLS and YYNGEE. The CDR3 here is CASSVSGSGAGELFF. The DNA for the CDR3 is TGTGCCAGCAGCGTGAGCGGGAGCGGCGCCGGGGAGCTGTTTTTT.

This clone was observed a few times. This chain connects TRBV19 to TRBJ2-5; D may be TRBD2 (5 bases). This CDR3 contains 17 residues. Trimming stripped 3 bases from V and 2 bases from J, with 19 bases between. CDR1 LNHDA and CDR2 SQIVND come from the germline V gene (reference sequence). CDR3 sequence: CASSMGNGVSGQETQYF. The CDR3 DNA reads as TGTGCCAGTAGTATGGGAAATGGGGTATCGGGGCAAGAGACCCAGTACTTC. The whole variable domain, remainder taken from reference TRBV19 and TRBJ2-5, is DGGITQSPKYLFRKEGQNVTLSCEQNLNHDAMYWYRQDPGQGLRLIYYSQIVNDFQKGDIAEGYSVSREKKESFPLTVTSAQKNPTAFYLCASSMGNGVSGQETQYFGPGTRLLVL.

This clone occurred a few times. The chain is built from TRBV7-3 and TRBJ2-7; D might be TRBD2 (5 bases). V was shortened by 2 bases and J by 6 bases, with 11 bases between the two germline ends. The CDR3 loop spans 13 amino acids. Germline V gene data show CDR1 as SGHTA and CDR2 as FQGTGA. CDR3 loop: CASSLLAWSEQYF. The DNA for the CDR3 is TGTGCCAGCAGCTTATTAGCGTGGAGCGAGCAGTACTTC. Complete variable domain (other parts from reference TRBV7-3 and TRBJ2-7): GAGVSQTPSNKVTEKGKYVELRCDPISGHTALYWYRQSLGQGPEFLIYFQGTGAADDSGLPNDRFFAVRPEGSVSTLKIQRTERGDSAVYLCASSLLAWSEQYFGPGTRLTVT.

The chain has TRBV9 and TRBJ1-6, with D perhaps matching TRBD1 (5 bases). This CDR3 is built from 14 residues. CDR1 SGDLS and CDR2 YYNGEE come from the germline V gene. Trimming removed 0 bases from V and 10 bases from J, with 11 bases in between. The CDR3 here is CASSVGQQGSPLHF. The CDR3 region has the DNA TGTGCCAGCAGCGTAGGGCAGCAGGGATCACCCCTCCACTTT.

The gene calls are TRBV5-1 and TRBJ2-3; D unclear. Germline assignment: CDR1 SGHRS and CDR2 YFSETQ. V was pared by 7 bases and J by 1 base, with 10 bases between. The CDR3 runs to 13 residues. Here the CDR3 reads CASAEPGTDTQYF. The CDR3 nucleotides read TGCGCCAGCGCTGAGCCGGGCACAGATACGCAGTATTTT.

CDR3 nucleotides: TGTGCCAGCAGCCAAAACTACAGGGGCCCAGGCTACGAGCAGTACTTC. This gives the protein CASSQNYRGPGYEQYF. V is TRBV3-1 (or the pseudogene TRBV3-2) and J is TRBJ2-7, with 7 positions matching TRBD1. The length of the CDR3 is 16 residues. J lost 3 bases, V lost 2 bases, and 10 bases had no gene match. Germline V lookup: CDR1 LGHDT, CDR2 YNNKEL (reference sequence).

The CDR3 sequence is CASSSHDRDGYTF. In nucleotides, the CDR3 is TGCGCCAGCAGCTCCCATGACAGGGATGGCTACACCTTC. The chain uses TRBV5-1 and TRBJ1-2, with 7 bases fitting TRBD1. The germline V gene encodes CDR1 SGHRS and CDR2 YFSETQ. J gave up 6 bases and V 3 bases, and 5 bases lay outside the gene matches. CDR3 length equals 13 residues.

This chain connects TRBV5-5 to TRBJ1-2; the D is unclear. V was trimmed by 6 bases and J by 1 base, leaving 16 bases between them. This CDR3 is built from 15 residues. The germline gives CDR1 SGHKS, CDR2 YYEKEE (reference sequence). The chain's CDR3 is CASTRDLPGNYGYTF. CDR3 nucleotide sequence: TGTGCCAGCACCCGAGATCTTCCGGGTAACTATGGCTACACCTTC. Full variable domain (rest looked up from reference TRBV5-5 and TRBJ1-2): DAGVTQSPTHLIKTRGQQVTLRCSPISGHKSVSWYQQVLGQGPQFIFQYYEKEERGRGNFPDRFSARQFPNYSSELNVNALLLGDSALYLCASTRDLPGNYGYTFGSGTRLTVV.

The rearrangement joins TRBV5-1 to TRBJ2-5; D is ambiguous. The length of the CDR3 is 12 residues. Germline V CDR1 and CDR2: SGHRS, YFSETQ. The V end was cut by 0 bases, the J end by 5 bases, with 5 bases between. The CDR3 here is CASSLAEETQYF. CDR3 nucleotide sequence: TGCGCCAGCAGCTTGGCGGAGGAGACCCAGTACTTC.

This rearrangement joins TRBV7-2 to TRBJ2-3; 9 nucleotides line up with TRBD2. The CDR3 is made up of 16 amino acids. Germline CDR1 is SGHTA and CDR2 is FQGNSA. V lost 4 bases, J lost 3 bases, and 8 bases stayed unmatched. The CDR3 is CASSSRAGGLTDTQYF. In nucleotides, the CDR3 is TGTGCCAGCAGCTCTCGAGCGGGAGGCCTTACAGATACGCAGTATTTT.

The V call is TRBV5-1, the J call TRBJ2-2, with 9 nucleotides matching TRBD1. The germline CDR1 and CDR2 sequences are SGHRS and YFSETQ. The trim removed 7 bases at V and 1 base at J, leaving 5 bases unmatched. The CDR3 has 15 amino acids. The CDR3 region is CASEWGQGNTGELFF. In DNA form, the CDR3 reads TGCGCCAGCGAGTGGGGACAGGGGAACACCGGGGAGCTGTTTTTT.

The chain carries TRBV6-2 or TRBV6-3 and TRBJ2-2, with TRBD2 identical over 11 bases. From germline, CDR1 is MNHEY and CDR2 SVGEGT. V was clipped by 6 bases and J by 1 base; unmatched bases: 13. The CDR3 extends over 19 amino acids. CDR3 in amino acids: CASSRRFWLAGGNTGELFF. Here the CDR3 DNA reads TGTGCCAGCAGCCGAAGATTCTGGCTAGCGGGAGGGAACACCGGGGAGCTGTTTTTT.